Listed below are T cell receptor beta chains from one sample, sequenced in a study of cytomegalovirus exposure and HLA in healthy donors. Measured with immunoSEQ multiplex PCR; TCRdb has only the in-frame clones, and not every one. This table has 140,000 to 150,000 clones, 80% to 85% appearing once. The material sequenced was PBMCs. The origin of the receptors is a boy between 2 and 10 years old in good health and CMV-seronegative. The CDR3 runs from the conserved cysteine through the conserved F or W. D genes are given only for firm matches. Clone size appears in some rows only: once, few, many, or a class for an expanded clone.

j_call: TRBJ2-1
d_call: NA
v_call: TRBV14
clone_size: NA
cdr3_aa: CASSQRSGVLHNEQFF
cdr3_nt: TGTGCCAGCAGCCAAAGGTCAGGGGTGCTTCACAATGAGCAGTTCTTC

j_call: TRBJ2-1
d_call: TRBD1
v_call: TRBV7-3
clone_size: NA
cdr3_aa: CASSSTGGNFNEQFF
cdr3_nt: TGTGCCAGCAGCTCGACAGGGGGCAATTTTAATGAGCAGTTCTTC

j_call: TRBJ2-5
d_call: NA
v_call: TRBV25-1
clone_size: NA
cdr3_aa: CASNEGGGQETQYF
cdr3_nt: TGTGCCAGCAATGAGGGGGGGGGCCAAGAGACCCAGTACTTC

j_call: TRBJ1-1
d_call: NA
v_call: TRBV6-5
clone_size: NA
cdr3_aa: CASTSWERNTEAFF
cdr3_nt: TGTGCCAGCACTAGCTGGGAAAGGAACACTGAAGCTTTCTTT

j_call: TRBJ2-5
d_call: NA
v_call: TRBV4-2
clone_size: NA
cdr3_aa: CASSHSLGGQETQYF
cdr3_nt: TGTGCCAGCAGCCATTCATTGGGGGGCCAAGAGACCCAGTACTTC

j_call: TRBJ2-1
d_call: NA
v_call: TRBV9
clone_size: NA
cdr3_aa: CASSPDNEQFF
cdr3_nt: TGTGCCAGCAGCCCAGACAATGAGCAGTTCTTC

j_call: TRBJ1-1
d_call: NA
v_call: TRBV13
clone_size: NA
cdr3_aa: CASSLFQGYTEAFF
cdr3_nt: TGTGCCAGCAGCTTATTTCAGGGATACACTGAGGCTTTCTTT

j_call: TRBJ1-2
d_call: NA
v_call: TRBV5-5
clone_size: few
cdr3_aa: CASSLVRAGYGYTF
cdr3_nt: TGTGCCAGCAGCTTGGTGAGGGCGGGCTATGGCTACACCTTC

j_call: TRBJ2-7
d_call: TRBD2
v_call: TRBV7-8
clone_size: NA
cdr3_aa: CASSFRTSGMWREQYF
cdr3_nt: TGTGCCAGCAGCTTTAGGACTAGCGGGATGTGGAGGGAGCAGTACTTC

j_call: TRBJ1-5
d_call: TRBD1
v_call: TRBV28
clone_size: few
cdr3_aa: CASSSNRGNSNQPQHF
cdr3_nt: TGTGCCAGCAGTTCCAACAGGGGGAATAGCAATCAGCCCCAGCATTTT

j_call: TRBJ2-7
d_call: NA
v_call: TRBV4-2
clone_size: NA
cdr3_aa: CASSQDRFRDEQYF
cdr3_nt: TGTGCCAGCAGCCAAGATAGATTTCGGGACGAGCAGTACTTC

j_call: TRBJ1-1
d_call: NA
v_call: TRBV30
clone_size: NA
cdr3_aa: CAWSAGDTEAFF
cdr3_nt: TGTGCCTGGAGTGCAGGGGACACTGAAGCTTTCTTT

j_call: TRBJ2-7
d_call: TRBD1
v_call: TRBV4-1
clone_size: NA
cdr3_aa: CASSQDRQGAYEQYF
cdr3_nt: TGCGCCAGCAGCCAAGATAGGCAGGGGGCCTACGAGCAGTACTTC

j_call: TRBJ1-3
d_call: TRBD1
v_call: TRBV5-1
clone_size: once
cdr3_aa: CASRERSDRGYEGNTIYF
cdr3_nt: TGCGCCAGCAGGGAGCGTTCGGACAGGGGTTACGAAGGAAACACCATATATTTT

j_call: TRBJ2-1
d_call: TRBD1
v_call: TRBV7-6
clone_size: NA
cdr3_aa: CASIAGQGKYNEQFF
cdr3_nt: TGTGCCAGCATTGCCGGACAGGGTAAATACAATGAGCAGTTCTTC

j_call: TRBJ1-1
d_call: NA
v_call: TRBV5-8
clone_size: NA
cdr3_aa: CASSPGQRRDWKTEAFF
cdr3_nt: TGTGCCAGCAGCCCGGGACAACGGCGCGACTGGAAAACTGAAGCTTTCTTT

j_call: TRBJ1-2
d_call: TRBD1
v_call: TRBV7-8
clone_size: NA
cdr3_aa: CASSLSRTGLNYGYTF
cdr3_nt: TGTGCCAGCAGCTTATCCCGGACAGGGCTCAACTATGGCTACACCTTC

j_call: TRBJ2-3
d_call: NA
v_call: TRBV7-9
clone_size: NA
cdr3_aa: CASSLGSFKVGTSTDTQYF
cdr3_nt: TGTGCCAGCAGCTTAGGGAGTTTTAAGGTTGGGACTAGCACAGATACGCAGTATTTT

j_call: TRBJ1-2
d_call: NA
v_call: TRBV11-2
clone_size: once
cdr3_aa: CASSLESRGYTF
cdr3_nt: TGTGCCAGCAGCTTGGAGTCCCGTGGCTACACCTTC

j_call: TRBJ2-7
d_call: NA
v_call: TRBV28
clone_size: NA
cdr3_aa: CASSSSYSYEQYF
cdr3_nt: TGTGCCAGCAGTTCATCCTACTCCTACGAGCAGTACTTC

j_call: TRBJ2-1
d_call: TRBD2
v_call: TRBV5-4
clone_size: NA
cdr3_aa: CASSFGLADNNEQFF
cdr3_nt: TGTGCCAGCAGTTTTGGACTAGCCGATAACAATGAGCAGTTCTTC

j_call: TRBJ2-3
d_call: TRBD2
v_call: TRBV5-1
clone_size: NA
cdr3_aa: CASSLVIEAGTDTQYF
cdr3_nt: TGCGCCAGCAGCTTGGTGATAGAAGCGGGAACAGATACGCAGTATTTT

j_call: TRBJ2-7
d_call: TRBD1
v_call: TRBV5-1
clone_size: NA
cdr3_aa: CASSRTGPYEQYF
cdr3_nt: TGCGCCAGCTCCCGGACAGGACCCTACGAGCAGTACTTC

j_call: TRBJ2-7
d_call: NA
v_call: TRBV5-1
clone_size: NA
cdr3_aa: CASSLVSGGAYEQYF
cdr3_nt: TGCGCCAGCAGCTTGGTGTCAGGAGGGGCCTACGAGCAGTACTTC

j_call: TRBJ2-4
d_call: NA
v_call: TRBV19
clone_size: NA
cdr3_aa: CASSIPWGVAKNIQYF
cdr3_nt: TGTGCCAGTAGTATCCCCTGGGGGGTGGCCAAAAACATTCAGTACTTC

j_call: TRBJ1-2
d_call: TRBD1
v_call: TRBV7-2
clone_size: NA
cdr3_aa: CASSLAPGQRSNYGYTF
cdr3_nt: TGTGCCAGCAGCTTAGCCCCGGGACAGCGCTCTAACTATGGCTACACCTTC